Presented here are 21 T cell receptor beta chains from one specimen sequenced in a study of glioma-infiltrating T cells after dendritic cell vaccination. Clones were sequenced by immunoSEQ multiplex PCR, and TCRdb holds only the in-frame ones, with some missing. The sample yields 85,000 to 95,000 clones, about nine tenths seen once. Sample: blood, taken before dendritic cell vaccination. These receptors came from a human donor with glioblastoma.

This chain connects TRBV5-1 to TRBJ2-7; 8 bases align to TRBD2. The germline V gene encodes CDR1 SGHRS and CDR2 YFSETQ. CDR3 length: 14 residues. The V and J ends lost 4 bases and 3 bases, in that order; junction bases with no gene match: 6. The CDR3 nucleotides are TGCGCCAGCAGCCTCGGGGGGGAGGTCTACGAGCAGTACTTC. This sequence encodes CASSLGGEVYEQYF.

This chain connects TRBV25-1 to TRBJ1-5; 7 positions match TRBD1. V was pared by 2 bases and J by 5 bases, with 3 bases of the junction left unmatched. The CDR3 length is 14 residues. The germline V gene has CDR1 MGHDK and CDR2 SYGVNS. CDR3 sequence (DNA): TGTGCCAGCAGTGAACAGGGGGTCCATCAGCCCCAGCATTTT. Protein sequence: CASSEQGVHQPQHF.

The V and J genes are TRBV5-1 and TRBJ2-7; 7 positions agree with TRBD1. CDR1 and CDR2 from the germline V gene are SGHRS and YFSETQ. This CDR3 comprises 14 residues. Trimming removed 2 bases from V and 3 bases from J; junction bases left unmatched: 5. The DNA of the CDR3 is TGCGCCAGCAGCTTCCCGGGACAGAACTACGAGCAGTACTTC. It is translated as CASSFPGQNYEQYF.

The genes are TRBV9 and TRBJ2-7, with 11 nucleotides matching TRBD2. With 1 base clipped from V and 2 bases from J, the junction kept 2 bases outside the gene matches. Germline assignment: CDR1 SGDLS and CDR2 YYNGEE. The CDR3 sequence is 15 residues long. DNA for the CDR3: TGTGCCAGCAGCGTAACGGGACTAGCGGCCTACGAGCAGTACTTC. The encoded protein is CASSVTGLAAYEQYF.

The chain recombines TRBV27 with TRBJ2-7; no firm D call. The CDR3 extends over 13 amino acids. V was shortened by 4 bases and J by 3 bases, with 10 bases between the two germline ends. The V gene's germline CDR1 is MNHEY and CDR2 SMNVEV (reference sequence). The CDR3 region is CASSSVSGYEQYF. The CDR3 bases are TGTGCCAGCAGTTCCGTTTCAGGCTACGAGCAGTACTTC.

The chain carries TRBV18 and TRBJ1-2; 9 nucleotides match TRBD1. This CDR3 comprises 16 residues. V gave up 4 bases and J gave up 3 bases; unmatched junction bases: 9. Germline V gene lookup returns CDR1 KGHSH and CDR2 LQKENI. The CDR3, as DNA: TGTGCCAGCTCACATGAAGGACAGGGGAATTACTATGGCTACACCTTC. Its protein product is CASSHEGQGNYYGYTF. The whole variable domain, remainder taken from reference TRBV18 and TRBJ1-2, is NAGVMQNPRHLVRRRGQEARLRCSPMKGHSHVYWYRQLPEEGLKFMVYLQKENIIDESGMPKERFSAEFPKEGPSILRIQQVVRGDSAAYFCASSHEGQGNYYGYTFGSGTRLTVV.

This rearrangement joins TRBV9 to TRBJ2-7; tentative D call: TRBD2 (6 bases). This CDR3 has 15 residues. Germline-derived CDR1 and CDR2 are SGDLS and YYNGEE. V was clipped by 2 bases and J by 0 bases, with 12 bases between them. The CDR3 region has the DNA TGTGCCAGCAGCGTGACTAGTCAAAGCTCCTACGAGCAGTACTTC. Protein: CASSVTSQSSYEQYF.

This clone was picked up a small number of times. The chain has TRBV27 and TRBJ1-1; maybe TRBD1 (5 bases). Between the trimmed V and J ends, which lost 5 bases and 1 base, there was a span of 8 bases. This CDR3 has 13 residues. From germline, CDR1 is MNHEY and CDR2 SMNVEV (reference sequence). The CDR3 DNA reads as TGTGCCAGCAGTAAACAGGAGAACACTGAAGCTTTCTTT. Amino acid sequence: CASSKQENTEAFF.

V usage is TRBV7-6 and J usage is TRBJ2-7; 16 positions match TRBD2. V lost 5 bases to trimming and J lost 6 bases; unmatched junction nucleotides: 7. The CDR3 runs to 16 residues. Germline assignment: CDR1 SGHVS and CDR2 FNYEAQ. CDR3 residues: CASSPGLAGGPFEQYF. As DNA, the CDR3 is TGTGCCAGCAGCCCGGGACTAGCGGGAGGGCCGTTCGAGCAGTACTTC. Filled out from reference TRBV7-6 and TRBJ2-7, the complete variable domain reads GAGVSQSPRYKVTKRGQDVALRCDPISGHVSLYWYRQALGQGPEFLTYFNYEAQQDKSGLPNDRFSAERPEGSISTLTIQRTEQRDSAMYRCASSPGLAGGPFEQYFGPGTRLTVT.

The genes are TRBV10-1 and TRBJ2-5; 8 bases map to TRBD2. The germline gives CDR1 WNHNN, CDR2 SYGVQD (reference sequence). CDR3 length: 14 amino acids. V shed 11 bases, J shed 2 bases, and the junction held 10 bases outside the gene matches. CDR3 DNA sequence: TGCGCCGCCCGGGGGGGTGGAGGGCAAGAGACCCAGTACTTC. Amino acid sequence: CAARGGGGQETQYF.

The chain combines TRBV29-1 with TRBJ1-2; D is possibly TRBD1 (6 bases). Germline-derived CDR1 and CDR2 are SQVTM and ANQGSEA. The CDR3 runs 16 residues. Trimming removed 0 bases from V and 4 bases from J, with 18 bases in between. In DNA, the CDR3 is TGCAGCGTTGAAGACCCCAAGACAGGTGCGTCCTATGGCTACACCTTC. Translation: CSVEDPKTGASYGYTF.

The CDR3 DNA is TGTGCCAGCAGCTACGGGACAGGCTCCTACGAGCAGTACTTC. Its protein is CASSYGTGSYEQYF. V gene TRBV11-2 combines with J gene TRBJ2-7; 8 bases are a match to TRBD1. From germline, CDR1 is SGHAT and CDR2 FQNNGV. The CDR3 length is 14 residues. V lost 4 bases, J lost 0 bases, and 2 bases stayed unmatched.

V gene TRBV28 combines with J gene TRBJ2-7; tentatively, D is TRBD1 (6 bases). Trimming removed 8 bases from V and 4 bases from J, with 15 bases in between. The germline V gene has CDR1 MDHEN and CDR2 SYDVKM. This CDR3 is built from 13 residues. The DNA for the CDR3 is TGTGCCAGCCAATCCGGGACAAAGTACGAGCAGTACTTC. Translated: CASQSGTKYEQYF.

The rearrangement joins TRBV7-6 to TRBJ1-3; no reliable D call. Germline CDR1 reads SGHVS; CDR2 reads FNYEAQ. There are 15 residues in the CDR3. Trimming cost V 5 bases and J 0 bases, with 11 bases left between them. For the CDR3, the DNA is TGTGCCAGCAGCCATGACTCAGACTCTGGAAACACCATATATTTT. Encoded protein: CASSHDSDSGNTIYF.

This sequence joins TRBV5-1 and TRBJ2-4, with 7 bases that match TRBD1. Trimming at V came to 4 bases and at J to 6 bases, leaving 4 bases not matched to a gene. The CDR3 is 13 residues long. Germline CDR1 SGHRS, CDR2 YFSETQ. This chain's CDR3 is CASSLGQRNIQYF. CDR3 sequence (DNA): TGCGCCAGCAGCCTGGGACAGAGAAACATTCAGTACTTC.

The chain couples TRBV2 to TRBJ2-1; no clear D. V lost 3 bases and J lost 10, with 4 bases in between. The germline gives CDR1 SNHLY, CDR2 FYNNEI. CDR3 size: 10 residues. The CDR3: CASSEGEQFF. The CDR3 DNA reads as TGTGCCAGCAGTGAGGGCGAGCAGTTCTTC.

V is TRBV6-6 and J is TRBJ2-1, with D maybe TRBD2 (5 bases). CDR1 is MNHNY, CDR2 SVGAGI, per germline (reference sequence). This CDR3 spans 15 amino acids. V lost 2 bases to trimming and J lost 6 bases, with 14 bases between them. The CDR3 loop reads CASSYERVGGNEQFF. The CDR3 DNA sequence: TGTGCCAGCAGTTACGAGAGGGTCGGTGGCAATGAGCAGTTCTTC.

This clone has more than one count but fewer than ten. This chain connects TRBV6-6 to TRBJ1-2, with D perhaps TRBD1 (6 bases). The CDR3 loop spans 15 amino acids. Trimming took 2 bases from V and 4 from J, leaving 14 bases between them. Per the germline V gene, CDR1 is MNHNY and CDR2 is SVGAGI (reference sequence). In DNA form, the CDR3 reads TGTGCCAGCAGTTACCGCGGACAGTTGGTCTATGGCTACACCTTC. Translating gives CASSYRGQLVYGYTF.

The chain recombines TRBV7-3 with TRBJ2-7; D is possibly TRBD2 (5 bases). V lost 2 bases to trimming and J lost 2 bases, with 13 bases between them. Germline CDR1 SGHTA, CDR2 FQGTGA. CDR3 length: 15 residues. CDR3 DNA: TGTGCCAGCAGCTTATCCCCGGGGAGTCCCTACGAGCAGTACTTC. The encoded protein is CASSLSPGSPYEQYF.

In DNA, the CDR3 is TGTGCCAGTAGTAGCTACAGGGGACTTCCTGAAAAACTGTTTTTT. Translation gives CASSSYRGLPEKLFF. The chain uses TRBV19 and TRBJ1-4; 7 bases match TRBD1. Trimming took 4 bases from V and 7 from J; bases not matched to a gene: 9. CDR3 size: 15 residues. Germline V gene data show CDR1 as LNHDA and CDR2 as SQIVND (reference sequence).

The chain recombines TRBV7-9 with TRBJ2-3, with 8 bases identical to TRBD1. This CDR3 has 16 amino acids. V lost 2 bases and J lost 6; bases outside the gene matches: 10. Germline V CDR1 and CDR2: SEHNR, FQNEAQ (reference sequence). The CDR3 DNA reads TGTGCCAGCAGCTTATCCCCGGGACAGGTGGAGGATACGCAGTATTTT. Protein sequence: CASSLSPGQVEDTQYF. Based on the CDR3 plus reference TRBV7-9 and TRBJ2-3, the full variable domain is DTGVSQNPRHKITKRGQNVTFRCDPISEHNRLYWYRQTLGQGPEFLTYFQNEAQLEKSRLLSDRFSAERPKGSFSTLEIQRTEQGDSAMYLCASSLSPGQVEDTQYFGPGTRLTVL.